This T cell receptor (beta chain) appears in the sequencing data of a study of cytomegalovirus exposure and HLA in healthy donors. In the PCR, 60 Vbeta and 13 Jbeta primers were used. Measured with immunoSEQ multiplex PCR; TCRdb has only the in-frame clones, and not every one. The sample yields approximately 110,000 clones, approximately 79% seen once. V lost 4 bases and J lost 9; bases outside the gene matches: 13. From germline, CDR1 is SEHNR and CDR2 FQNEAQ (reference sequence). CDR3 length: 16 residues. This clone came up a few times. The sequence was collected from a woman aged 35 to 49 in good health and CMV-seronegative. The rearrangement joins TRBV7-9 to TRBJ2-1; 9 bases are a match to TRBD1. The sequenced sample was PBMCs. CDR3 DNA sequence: TGTGCCAGCAGCTCCCTCGGAACGGACAGGGGCAGTGAGCAGTTCTTC. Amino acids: CASSSLGTDRGSEQFF.